The 5 T cell receptor beta chains presented below share a single source sample, sequenced in a study of CD8 T cells in acute hepatitis C reinfection. Specified time point: naive CD8 control sorted from an acute-time-point sample. Only in-frame clones appear in the TCRdb table, and some are missing; sequencing was by immunoSEQ multiplex PCR. Here the sample spans tens of thousands of clones, approximately 83% being singletons. Sequencing was carried out using naive CD8+ T cells from PBMCs. The receptors stem from a woman between 18 and 29 years old who spontaneously cleared hepatitis C infection.

The J gene is TRBJ2-7, the V gene TRBV19; D gene uncertain. The CDR3 spans 13 residues. The germline V and J ends were trimmed by 5 bases and 6 bases, with 14 bases remaining between them. Germline V CDR1 and CDR2: LNHDA, SQIVND (reference sequence). The chain's CDR3 is CASSPRMPREQYF. The CDR3 nucleotides read TGTGCCAGTAGTCCGAGGATGCCCCGCGAGCAGTACTTC. Full variable domain (outside the CDR3, taken from reference TRBV19 and TRBJ2-7): DGGITQSPKYLFRKEGQNVTLSCEQNLNHDAMYWYRQDPGQGLRLIYYSQIVNDFQKGDIAEGYSVSREKKESFPLTVTSAQKNPTAFYLCASSPRMPREQYFGPGTRLTVT.

The rearrangement links TRBV11-2 to TRBJ2-7, with TRBD2 matching over 10 bases. Germline trimming cut 2 bases from V and 4 bases from J; bases unmatched to any gene: 14. Germline values: CDR1 SGHAT, CDR2 FQNNGV. The CDR3 length is 18 residues. CDR3 sequence reads: CASSLRTEPGLAMYEQYF. The CDR3 DNA reads TGTGCCAGCAGCTTACGAACGGAACCGGGACTAGCGATGTACGAGCAGTACTTC.

The chain has TRBV11-2 and TRBJ2-1, with D hard to call. V was shortened by 5 bases and J by 10 bases, with 15 bases between the two germline ends. The CDR3 length is 13 residues. In germline, CDR1 is SGHAT, CDR2 FQNNGV. CDR3 bases: TGTGCCAGCAGCATGGAACTCCGTCCGGAGCAGTTCTTC. It encodes CASSMELRPEQFF.

The chain joins TRBV7-6 to TRBJ2-1, with D possibly called TRBD1 or TRBD2 (5 bases each). Per the germline V gene, CDR1 is SGHVS and CDR2 is FNYEAQ. The CDR3 is 16 residues long. Trimming pared 1 base from V and 3 bases from J, leaving 13 bases between. The CDR3 loop reads CASSLGSGRHYNEQFF. The CDR3 coding sequence is TGTGCCAGCAGCTTAGGATCGGGACGGCACTACAATGAGCAGTTCTTC.

The gene calls are TRBV27 and TRBJ2-7, with a weak D call TRBD1 (6 bases). V gave up 3 bases and J gave up 2 bases, with 8 bases separating them. The germline CDR1 and CDR2 sequences are MNHEY and SMNVEV (reference sequence). The CDR3 consists of 13 residues. In nucleotides, the CDR3 is TGTGCCAGCAGTTTTGAGGGGGCCTACGAGCAGTACTTC. This translates into CASSFEGAYEQYF.